This TCR beta chain stems from a study of shared clonotypes between healthy human individuals. The table came from immunoSEQ multiplex PCR; TCRdb's copy has only in-frame clones and leaves some out. Of around 940,000 clones in the sample, over 60% were seen once. Sequencing input: memory CD4+ T cells sorted from blood. As to subset: CD45RA-negative fraction. The sequence was obtained from a man aged 18 to 30 in good health.

The CDR3 protein is CASSEPRQPQHF. DNA of the CDR3: TGTGCCAGCAGTGAACCGCGGCAGCCCCAGCATTTT. The rearrangement links TRBV6-1 to TRBJ1-5; D gene unclear. CDR1 and CDR2 (germline): MNHNS, SASEGT. V lost 2 bases and J 7 bases, leaving 6 bases between the germline ends. The CDR3 has 12 residues.